The table lists the clone carrying this T cell receptor beta chain with a count of one. In the original workflow: Estimation of nucleated cell counts relied on the amplification of reference gene primers. The assay was immunoSEQ multiplex PCR, and TCRdb's table has in-frame clones only and misses some. V and J calls and clone size are given by that table; D and trimming were obtained from the DNA. The sample lists about 150,000 clones; 65% to 90% were seen once. The sample comes from a study of blood T cell repertoires in COVID-19. Looking at the study overall: Both acute and convalescent COVID-19 samples were obtained from the United States, Italy and Spain. Nucleic acid was either cDNA or gDNA, and it came from T cells, B-cell-depleted T cells, or PBMCs.

This CDR3 is 14 amino acids long. Germline assignment: CDR1 SGHRS and CDR2 YFSETQ. The germline V and J ends were trimmed by 1 base and 7 bases, with 11 bases remaining between them. The chain couples TRBV5-1 to TRBJ2-2, with D possibly matching TRBD2 (6 bases). This clonotype was sampled from a man in his 70s with acute or convalescent COVID-19. Sequencing was done on a sample of peripheral blood. CDR3 protein: CASSLPGVVGELFF. The CDR3 bases are TGCGCCAGCAGCTTGCCGGGAGTGGTCGGGGAGCTGTTTTTT.